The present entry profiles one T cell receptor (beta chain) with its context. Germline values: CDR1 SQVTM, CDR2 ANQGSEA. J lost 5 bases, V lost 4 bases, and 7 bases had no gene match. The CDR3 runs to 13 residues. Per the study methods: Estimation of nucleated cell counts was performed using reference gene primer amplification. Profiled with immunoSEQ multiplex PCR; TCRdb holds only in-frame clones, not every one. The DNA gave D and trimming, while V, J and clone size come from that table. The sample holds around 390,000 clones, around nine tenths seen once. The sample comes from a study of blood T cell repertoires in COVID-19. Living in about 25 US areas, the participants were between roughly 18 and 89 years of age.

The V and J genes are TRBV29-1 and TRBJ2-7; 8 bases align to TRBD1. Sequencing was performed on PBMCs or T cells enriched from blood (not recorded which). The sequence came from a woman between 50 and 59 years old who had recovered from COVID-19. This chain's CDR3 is CSVVGRTGNEQYF. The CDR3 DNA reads TGCAGCGTTGTAGGCCGGACAGGGAACGAGCAGTACTTC.